The sequence of this T cell receptor beta chain was determined in a study of metastatic and nonmetastatic thyroid tumors. Turning to the study itself: Malignant thyroid and benign thyroid patients provided blood and tumor or nodule tissue whose repertoires were compared.

This clone came up a few times. Not a single patient had been given any form of treatment at any point before undergoing thyroid surgery. TCRdb re-called the PCR reads with MiXCR. Seen here are tens of thousands of clones, roughly a fifth observed once, and the top ten hold about 4.2%. The CDR3 contains 16 residues. V was clipped by 1 base and J by 4 bases; unmatched bases: 6. Germline lookup yields CDR1 LNHDA and CDR2 SQIVND (reference sequence). The sequenced sample was blood. The V gene is TRBV19, the J gene TRBJ2-7; 11 nucleotides align to TRBD1. The receptor was isolated from a male donor with papillary thyroid cancer or a benign thyroid nodule (not recorded which). Some clones in this sample may be carry-over from other donors' samples. The CDR3: CASSIAVGTGGYEQYF. In DNA form, the CDR3 reads TGTGCCAGTAGTATAGCAGTCGGGACAGGGGGGTACGAGCAGTACTTC.